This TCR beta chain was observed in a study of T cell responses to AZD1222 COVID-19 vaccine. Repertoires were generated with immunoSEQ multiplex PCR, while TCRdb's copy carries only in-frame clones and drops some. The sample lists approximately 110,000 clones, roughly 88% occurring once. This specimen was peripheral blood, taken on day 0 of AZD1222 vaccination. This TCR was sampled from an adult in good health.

This chain's CDR3 is CASSLGTGRINEKLFF. CDR3 DNA: TGTGCCAGCAGCCTCGGGACCGGAAGAATTAATGAAAAACTGTTTTTT. The chain has TRBV5-7 and TRBJ1-4; TRBD1 is a possible D gene (5 bases). TRBV5-7 belongs to the ORF category, with a function that is uncertain. The V and J ends lost 4 bases and 4 bases respectively, with 17 bases between them. The CDR3 extends over 16 amino acids.